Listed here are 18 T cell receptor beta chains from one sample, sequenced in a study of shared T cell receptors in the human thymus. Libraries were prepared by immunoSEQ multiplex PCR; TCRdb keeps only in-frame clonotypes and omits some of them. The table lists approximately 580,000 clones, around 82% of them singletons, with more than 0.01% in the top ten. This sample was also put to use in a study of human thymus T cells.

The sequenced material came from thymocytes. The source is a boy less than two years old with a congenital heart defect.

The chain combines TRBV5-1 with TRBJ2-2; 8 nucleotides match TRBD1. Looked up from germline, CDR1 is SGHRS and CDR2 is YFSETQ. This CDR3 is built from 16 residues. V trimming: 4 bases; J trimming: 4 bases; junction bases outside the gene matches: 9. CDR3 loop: CASSLDRGRGTGELFF. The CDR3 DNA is TGCGCCAGCAGCCTCGACAGGGGTCGGGGCACCGGGGAGCTGTTTTTT.

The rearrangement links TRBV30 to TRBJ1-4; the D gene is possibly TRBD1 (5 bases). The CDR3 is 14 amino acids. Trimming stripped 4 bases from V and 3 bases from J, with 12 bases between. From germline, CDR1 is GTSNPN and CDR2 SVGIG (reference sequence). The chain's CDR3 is CAWTRGASNEKLFF. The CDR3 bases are TGTGCCTGGACCCGCGGGGCCTCTAATGAAAAACTGTTTTTT.

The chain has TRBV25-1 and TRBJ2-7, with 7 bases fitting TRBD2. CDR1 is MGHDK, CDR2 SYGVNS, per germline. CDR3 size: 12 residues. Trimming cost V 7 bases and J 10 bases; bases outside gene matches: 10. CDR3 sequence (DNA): TGTGCCAGCAAAGGTGTGGCGGGAGCTCAGTACTTC. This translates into CASKGVAGAQYF.

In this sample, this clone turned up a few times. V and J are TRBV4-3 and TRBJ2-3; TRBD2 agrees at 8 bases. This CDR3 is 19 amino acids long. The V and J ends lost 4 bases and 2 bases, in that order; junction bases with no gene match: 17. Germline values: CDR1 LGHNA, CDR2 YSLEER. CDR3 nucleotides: TGCGCCAGCAGCCGAAGGGCGGGGGGCCCGGCCCCCCACACAGATACGCAGTATTTT. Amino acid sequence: CASSRRAGGPAPHTDTQYF.

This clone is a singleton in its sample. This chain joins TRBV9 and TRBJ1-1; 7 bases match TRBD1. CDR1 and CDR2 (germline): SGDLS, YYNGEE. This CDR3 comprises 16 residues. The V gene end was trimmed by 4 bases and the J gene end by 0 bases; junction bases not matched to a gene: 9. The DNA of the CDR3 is TGTGCCAGCAGCCCATCACAGGGGAGTATGAACACTGAAGCTTTCTTT. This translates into CASSPSQGSMNTEAFF.

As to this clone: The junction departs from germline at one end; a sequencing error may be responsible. CDR3 protein: CASGEREADTQYF. CDR3 bases: TGCGCCAGCGGTGAGCGGGAGGCAGATACGCAGTATTTT. V is TRBV10-1 and J is TRBJ2-3, with 9 bases that match TRBD2. Germline V gives CDR1 WNHNN, CDR2 SYGVQD (reference sequence). This CDR3 has 13 amino acids.

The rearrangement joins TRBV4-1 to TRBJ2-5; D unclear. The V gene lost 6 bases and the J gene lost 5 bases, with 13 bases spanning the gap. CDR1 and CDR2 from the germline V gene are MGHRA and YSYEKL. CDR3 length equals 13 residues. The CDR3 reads CASSRLAWETQYF. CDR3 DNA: TGCGCCAGCAGTCGACTTGCTTGGGAGACCCAGTACTTC.

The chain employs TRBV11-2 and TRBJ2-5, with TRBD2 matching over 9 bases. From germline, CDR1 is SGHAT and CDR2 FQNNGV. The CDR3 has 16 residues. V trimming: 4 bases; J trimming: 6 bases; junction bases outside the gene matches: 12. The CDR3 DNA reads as TGTGCCAGCAGCTCAGACCTAGCGGGGCAGGAAAAGACCCAGTACTTC. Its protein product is CASSSDLAGQEKTQYF.

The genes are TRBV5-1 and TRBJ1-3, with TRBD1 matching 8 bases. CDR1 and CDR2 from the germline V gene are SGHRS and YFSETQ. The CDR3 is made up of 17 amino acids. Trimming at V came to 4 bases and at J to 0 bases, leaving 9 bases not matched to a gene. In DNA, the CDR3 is TGCGCCAGCAGCCCCCTGACAGGGGCCCTCTCTGGAAACACCATATATTTT. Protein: CASSPLTGALSGNTIYF.

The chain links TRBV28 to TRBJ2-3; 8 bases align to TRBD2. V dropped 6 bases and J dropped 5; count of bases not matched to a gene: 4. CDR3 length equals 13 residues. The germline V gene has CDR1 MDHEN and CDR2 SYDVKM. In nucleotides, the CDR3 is TGTGCCAGCAGCCCAAGCGGGAGAGATACGCAGTATTTT. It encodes CASSPSGRDTQYF.

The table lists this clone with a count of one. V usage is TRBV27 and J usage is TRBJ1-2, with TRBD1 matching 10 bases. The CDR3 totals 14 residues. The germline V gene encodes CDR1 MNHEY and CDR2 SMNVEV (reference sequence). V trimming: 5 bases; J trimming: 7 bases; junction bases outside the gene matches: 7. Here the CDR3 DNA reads TGTGCCAGCAGTCCGACAGGGGGCATGCGTGGCTACACCTTC. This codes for CASSPTGGMRGYTF.

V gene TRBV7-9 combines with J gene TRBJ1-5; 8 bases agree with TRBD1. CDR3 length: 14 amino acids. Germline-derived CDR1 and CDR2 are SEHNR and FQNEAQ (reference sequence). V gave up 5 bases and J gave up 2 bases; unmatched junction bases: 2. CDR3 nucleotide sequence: TGTGCCAGCAGCCGGACAGGGCGCAATCAGCCCCAGCATTTT. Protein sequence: CASSRTGRNQPQHF.

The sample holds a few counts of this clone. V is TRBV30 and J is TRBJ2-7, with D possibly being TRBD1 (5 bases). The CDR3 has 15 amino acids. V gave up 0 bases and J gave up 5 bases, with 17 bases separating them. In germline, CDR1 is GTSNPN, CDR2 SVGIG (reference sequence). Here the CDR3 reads CAWSVGPGPGHEQYF. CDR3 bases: TGTGCCTGGAGTGTTGGGCCAGGGCCGGGCCACGAGCAGTACTTC.

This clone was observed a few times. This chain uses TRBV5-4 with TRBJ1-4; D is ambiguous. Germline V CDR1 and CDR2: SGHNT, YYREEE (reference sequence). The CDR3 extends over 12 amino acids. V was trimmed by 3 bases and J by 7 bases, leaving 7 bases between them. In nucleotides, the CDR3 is TGTGCCAGCAGCTCCAGCGGTGAAAAACTGTTTTTT. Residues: CASSSSGEKLFF. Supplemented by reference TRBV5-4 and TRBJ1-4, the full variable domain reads ETGVTQSPTHLIKTRGQQVTLRCSSQSGHNTVSWYQQALGQGPQFIFQYYREEENGRGNFPPRFSGLQFPNYSSELNVNALELDDSALYLCASSSSGEKLFFGSGTQLSVL.

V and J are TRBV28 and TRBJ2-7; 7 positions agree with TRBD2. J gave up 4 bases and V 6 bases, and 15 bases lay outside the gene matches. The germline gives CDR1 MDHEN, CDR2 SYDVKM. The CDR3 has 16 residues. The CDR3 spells CASRPRLASVPYEQYF. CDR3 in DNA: TGTGCCAGCAGACCTCGACTAGCTAGTGTCCCTTACGAGCAGTACTTC.

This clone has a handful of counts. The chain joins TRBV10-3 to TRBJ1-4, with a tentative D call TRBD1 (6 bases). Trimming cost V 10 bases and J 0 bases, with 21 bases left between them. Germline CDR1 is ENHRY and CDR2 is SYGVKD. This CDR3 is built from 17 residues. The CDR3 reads CATSGTGRGPTNEKLFF. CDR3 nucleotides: TGTGCCACCTCCGGTACAGGGAGGGGACCAACTAATGAAAAACTGTTTTTT.

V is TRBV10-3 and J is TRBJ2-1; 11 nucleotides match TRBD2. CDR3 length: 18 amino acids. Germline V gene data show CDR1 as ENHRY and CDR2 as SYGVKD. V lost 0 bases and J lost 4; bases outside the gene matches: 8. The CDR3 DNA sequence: TGTGCCATCAGTGAGTCCCAACTAGCGGGAGAAGTTTACAATGAGCAGTTCTTC. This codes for CAISESQLAGEVYNEQFF.

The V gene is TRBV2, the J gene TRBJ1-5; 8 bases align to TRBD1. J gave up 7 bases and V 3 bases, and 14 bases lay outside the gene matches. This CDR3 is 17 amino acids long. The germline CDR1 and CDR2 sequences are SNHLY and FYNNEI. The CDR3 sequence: CASSEARSRGRRQPQHF. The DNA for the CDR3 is TGTGCCAGCAGTGAGGCCCGATCCAGGGGGCGCAGGCAGCCCCAGCATTTT.